Following are 5 T cell receptor beta chains from one sample sequenced in a study of regulatory T cells in long-lasting Graves disease. HTBI primers from iRepertoire and Arm-PCR of CDR3 regions yielded the TCR beta libraries. A single record per CDR3 protein comes from TCRdb applying MiXCR to the multiplex PCR reads. This table holds 410,000 or so distinct CDR3 sequences, approximately 15% found once. The sample's time point: newly diagnosed GD, antithyroid drugs for less than 3 months. The TCR library was made from RNA that had been extracted from PBMCs in TRIzol. A further study also used this sample, focusing on T cells in Graves' hyperthyroidism and ophthalmopathy.

This sample comprised peripheral blood mononuclear cells (PBMCs), obtained at new diagnosis, from a patient treated with antithyroid drugs. Receptors originate from a woman in her twenties or thirties with Graves disease.

This clonotype was counted many times. The rearrangement uses TRBV20-1 and TRBJ2-5, with 8 positions matching TRBD1. With 3 bases clipped from V and 5 bases from J, the junction kept 8 bases outside the gene matches. The CDR3 runs 14 residues. The germline V gene has CDR1 DFQATT and CDR2 SNEGSKA (reference sequence). The CDR3 loop reads CSARMANRGETQYF. In DNA, the CDR3 is TGCAGTGCTAGGATGGCGAACAGGGGGGAGACCCAGTACTTC.

The chain has TRBV7-3 and TRBJ2-1, with unresolved D. Trimming took off 5 bases at V and 3 bases at J, with 5 bases between the two ends. This CDR3 is 12 amino acids long. CDR1 is SGHTA, CDR2 FQGTGA, per germline. This CDR3 reads CASSVDYNEQFF. As DNA, the CDR3 is TGTGCCAGCAGCGTTGACTACAATGAGCAGTTCTTC.

This clonotype was found many times. The V gene is TRBV24-1, the J gene TRBJ1-2, with 12 bases lining up with TRBD1. In germline, CDR1 is KGHDR, CDR2 SFDVKD. Trimming took 4 bases from V and 7 from J; bases not matched to a gene: 6. The CDR3 is made up of 15 amino acids. The CDR3 bases are TGTGCCACCAGTGACCCGGGACAGGGGGCGCGTGGCTACACCTTC. It codes for CATSDPGQGARGYTF.

In its sample, this clonotype was seen a few times. The chain uses TRBV9 and TRBJ1-6; no definite D call. Trimming left V 4 bases short and J 4 bases short, with 18 bases between. Germline lookup yields CDR1 SGDLS and CDR2 YYNGEE. This CDR3 comprises 17 residues. CDR3 sequence reads: CASSPTPRPSYNSPLHF. CDR3 nucleotides: TGTGCCAGCAGCCCTACACCCCGACCGTCATATAATTCACCCCTCCACTTT.

The table lists this clonotype with many counts. The genes are TRBV2 and TRBJ1-1; tentative D call: TRBD1 (5 bases). Germline V gene sequence: CDR1 SNHLY, CDR2 FYNNEI. Trimming removed 10 bases at V and 0 bases at J, with 27 bases between. There are 18 residues in the CDR3. CDR3 in amino acids: CANATRGASIPMNTEAFF. The CDR3 DNA reads TGTGCCAACGCGACGCGGGGCGCAAGTATTCCCATGAACACTGAAGCTTTCTTT.